This TCR beta chain was sequenced during a study of regulatory T cells in long-lasting Graves disease. Construction of the TCR beta libraries employed iRepertoire HTBI primers in conjunction with Arm-PCR of CDR3 regions. Using its own MiXCR run on the multiplex PCR reads, TCRdb lists one record per CDR3 protein. The data hold approximately 500,000 distinct CDR3 sequences, with under 25% observed a single time. Time point: persistent/refractory GD, antithyroid drugs over 5 years with positive TRAb. After RNA was extracted from PBMCs, the TCR library was made from it. This clonotype occurred many times. Germline values: CDR1 MNHEY, CDR2 SVGAGI. The CDR3 is 16 amino acids. Trimming removed 0 bases from V and 2 bases from J, with 11 bases in between.

The chain is built from TRBV6-5 and TRBJ1-5, with D possibly TRBD1 on 5 matching bases. The TCR originated in a female donor with Graves disease. The source material was peripheral blood mononuclear cells (PBMCs), sampled when the disease was refractory, from a patient treated with antithyroid drugs. CDR3: CASSYSWGAGNQPQHF. Written as DNA, the CDR3 is TGTGCCAGCAGTTACTCTTGGGGCGCGGGCAATCAGCCCCAGCATTTT.